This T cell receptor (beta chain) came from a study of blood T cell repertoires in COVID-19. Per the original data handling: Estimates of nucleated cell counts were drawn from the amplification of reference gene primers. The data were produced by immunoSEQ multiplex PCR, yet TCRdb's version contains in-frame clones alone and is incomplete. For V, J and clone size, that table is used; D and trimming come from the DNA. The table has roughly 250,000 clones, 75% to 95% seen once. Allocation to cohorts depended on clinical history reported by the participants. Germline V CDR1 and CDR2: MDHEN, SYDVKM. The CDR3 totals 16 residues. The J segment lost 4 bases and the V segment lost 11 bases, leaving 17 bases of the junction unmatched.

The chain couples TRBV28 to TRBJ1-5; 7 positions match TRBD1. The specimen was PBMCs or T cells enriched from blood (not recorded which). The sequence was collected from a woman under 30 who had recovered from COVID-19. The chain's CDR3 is CAVREGGRGGNQPQHF. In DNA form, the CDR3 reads TGTGCCGTACGGGAAGGGGGCCGGGGGGGTAATCAGCCCCAGCATTTT. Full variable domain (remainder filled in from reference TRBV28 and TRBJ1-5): DVKVTQSSRYLVKRTGEKVFLECVQDMDHENMFWYRQDPGLGLRLIYFSYDVKMKEKGDIPEGYSVSREKKERFSLILESASTNQTSMYLCAVREGGRGGNQPQHFGDGTRLSIL.